This T cell receptor (beta chain) was documented in a study of CD8 T cells in Susac syndrome. Random hexamers were used to reverse transcribe an amount of roughly 0.5 to 1 ug RNA. In TCRdb, the immunoSEQ multiplex PCR reads were re-called with MiXCR into one record per CDR3 protein. The sample records over 100,000 distinct CDR3 sequences, roughly 96% being singletons. Germline assignment: CDR1 GTSNPN and CDR2 SVGIG (reference sequence). Trimming took 0 bases from V and 7 from J, leaving 7 bases between them. The CDR3 contains 13 residues. V and J are TRBV30 and TRBJ1-6; unclear D gene. The specimen sequenced was CD4+ T cells from PBMCs. The origin of this receptor is a human donor in good health. The CDR3 DNA is TGTGCCTGGAGTGTACCGGGGAATTCACCCCTCCACTTT. This translates into CAWSVPGNSPLHF.